The sample holds a few counts of the clone carrying this T cell receptor (beta chain). Trimming took off 0 bases at V and 7 bases at J, with 6 bases between the two ends. CDR1 is LGHDT and CDR2 is YNNKEL in the germline V gene (reference sequence). The CDR3 totals 13 residues. Time point denoted: persistent/refractory GD, antithyroid drugs over 5 years with positive TRAb. PBMCs were the source of the RNA used for TCR sequencing. The sample is drawn from a study of regulatory T cells in long-lasting Graves disease. Study in general: Patients with persistent Graves' disease had over 5 years of antithyroid drugs and persistent TSH receptor antibodies.

The authors built TCR beta libraries using iRepertoire HTBI primers and Arm-PCR of CDR3 regions. TCRdb re-derived calls from the multiplex PCR reads in MiXCR, one entry per CDR3 protein. The table has roughly 500,000 distinct CDR3 sequences, more than 20% seen once. The sample consisted of peripheral blood mononuclear cells (PBMCs), taken when the disease was refractory, from a patient treated with antithyroid drugs. The chain joins TRBV3-1 to TRBJ2-2; no clear D. The TCR comes from a female donor with Graves disease. CDR3 bases: TGTGCCAGCAGCCAAGATTCCAGCGGGGAGCTGTTTTTT. As protein: CASSQDSSGELFF.